A single sample gave rise to the 5 T cell receptor beta chains below, sequenced in a study of radiotherapy plus CTLA-4 blockade in lung cancer. The data were produced by immunoSEQ multiplex PCR, yet TCRdb's version contains in-frame clones alone and is incomplete. The repertoire holds tens of thousands of clones, around 69% seen once, with roughly 7.6% in the top ten. Sequencing was performed on peripheral blood, taken from a patient treated with radiotherapy plus ipilimumab. The source is a human donor with non-small cell lung cancer who had stable disease on radiotherapy plus ipilimumab.

This clone was observed a handful of times. The CDR3 region is CASRLSGVAYGYTF. For the CDR3, the DNA is TGTGCCAGCCGTCTATCAGGGGTCGCTTATGGCTACACCTTC. The chain uses TRBV2 and TRBJ1-2, with D tentatively TRBD1 (6 bases). The CDR3 extends over 14 amino acids. CDR1 is SNHLY, CDR2 FYNNEI, per germline. Trimming removed 8 bases at V and 5 bases at J, with 18 bases between.

The chain has TRBV19 and TRBJ1-1, with D perhaps TRBD1 (5 bases). Trimming removed 4 bases from V and 3 bases from J, with 15 bases in between. Germline V gene lookup returns CDR1 LNHDA and CDR2 SQIVND (reference sequence). The CDR3 contains 15 residues. The CDR3 region has the DNA TGTGCCAGTAGTAACAGGAGGCTGGTGGACACTGAAGCTTTCTTT. Its protein product is CASSNRRLVDTEAFF.

This rearrangement joins TRBV19 to TRBJ1-4, with 9 bases identical to TRBD1. V lost 3 bases to trimming and J lost 6 bases; unmatched junction nucleotides: 8. This CDR3 is 16 amino acids long. Germline loops: CDR1 LNHDA, CDR2 SQIVND (reference sequence). CDR3 loop: CASSMFGTGFDEKLFF. In DNA, the CDR3 is TGTGCCAGTAGTATGTTCGGGACAGGGTTCGATGAAAAACTGTTTTTT.

The chain combines TRBV6-5 with TRBJ1-2; no clear D gene. The CDR3 consists of 14 residues. The ends were cut back, 6 bases at V and 4 bases at J, with 15 bases in the middle. Germline V gene sequence: CDR1 MNHEY, CDR2 SVGAGI. The CDR3 is CASRKGSYSYGYTF. CDR3 bases: TGTGCCAGCAGAAAAGGCTCATATTCCTATGGCTACACCTTC.

This clone was found once. The rearrangement joins TRBV14 to TRBJ1-1; a weak D match, TRBD1 (6 bases). The V gene lost 5 bases and the J gene lost 3 bases, with 10 bases spanning the gap. CDR1 SGHDN and CDR2 FVKESK come from the germline V gene. There are 13 residues in the CDR3. The CDR3 region is CASSINRDTEAFF. The CDR3 DNA is TGTGCCAGCAGCATCAACAGGGACACTGAAGCTTTCTTT.